The 24 T cell receptor beta chains in this list originate from one sample, sequenced in a study of cytomegalovirus exposure and HLA in healthy donors. PCR primers comprised 60 Vbeta and 13 Jbeta primers. TCRdb's copy holds only in-frame clones and misses some; the assay was immunoSEQ multiplex PCR. Here the sample spans approximately 300,000 clones, about four fifths being singletons. Sequencing was performed on PBMCs. These receptors came from a woman in her forties in good health and CMV-seropositive.

This clone turned up a few times. The chain carries TRBV4-2 and TRBJ1-5; 7 bases are shared with TRBD1. In germline, CDR1 is LGHNA, CDR2 YNFKEQ. The CDR3 sequence is 18 residues long. Trimming took 0 bases from V and 0 from J; bases not matched to a gene: 8. CDR3 coding DNA: TGTGCCAGCAGCCAAGAGGGCAGGGGGGACGGTAGCAATCAGCCCCAGCATTTT. Its translation is CASSQEGRGDGSNQPQHF.

This chain links TRBV30 with TRBJ1-4; 8 nucleotides agree with TRBD1. The junction had 12 bases not matched to a gene; V was cut back by 0 bases and J by 15 bases. Germline-derived CDR1 and CDR2 are GTSNPN and SVGIG (reference sequence). This CDR3 spans 14 amino acids. The CDR3 region has the DNA TGTGCCTGGAGTGTCCTAGACACAGGGGGTAATATGTTTTTT. It yields the protein CAWSVLDTGGNMFF.

CDR3 nucleotides: TGTGCCAGCAGTCCTAGGCTCAATGAGCAGTTCTTC. It encodes CASSPRLNEQFF. The gene calls are TRBV27 and TRBJ2-1, with D hard to call. Trimming pared 5 bases from V and 6 bases from J, leaving 8 bases between. This CDR3 is 12 amino acids long. Germline CDR1 and CDR2: MNHEY and SMNVEV (reference sequence).

The genes are TRBV11-2 and TRBJ1-1; weak D call: TRBD1 (6 bases). V lost 0 bases and J 6 bases, leaving 14 bases between the germline ends. CDR1 is SGHAT and CDR2 is FQNNGV in the germline V gene. The CDR3 has 15 residues. DNA for the CDR3: TGTGCCAGCAGCTTAGATCGGGGGGCCGGAGCTGAAGCTTTCTTT. This encodes CASSLDRGAGAEAFF.

V and J are TRBV18 and TRBJ2-7, with D uncertain. CDR1 is KGHSH and CDR2 is LQKENI in the germline V gene. CDR3 length equals 13 residues. V lost 2 bases to trimming and J lost 3 bases, with 8 bases between them. DNA of the CDR3: TGTGCCAGCTCACCAGACGAGGTCTACGAGCAGTACTTC. Protein product: CASSPDEVYEQYF.

This clone has a single count. The V and J genes are TRBV5-1 and TRBJ2-1, with 7 bases lining up with TRBD2. Unmatched junction bases numbered 7, after V lost 4 bases and J lost 6 bases. Germline V gene data show CDR1 as SGHRS and CDR2 as YFSETQ. The CDR3 loop spans 14 amino acids. CDR3 nucleotides: TGCGCCAGCAGCCGCGGGAGTTCGGGCAATGAGCAGTTCTTC. Its protein product is CASSRGSSGNEQFF. Based on the CDR3 plus reference TRBV5-1 and TRBJ2-1, the full variable domain is KAGVTQTPRYLIKTRGQQVTLSCSPISGHRSVSWYQQTPGQGLQFLFEYFSETQRNKGNFPGRFSGRQFSNSRSEMNVSTLELGDSALYLCASSRGSSGNEQFFGPGTRLTVL.

The chain employs TRBV29-1 and TRBJ2-1; D gene ambiguous. The V gene lost 6 bases and the J gene lost 10 bases, with 13 bases spanning the gap. Germline values: CDR1 SQVTM, CDR2 ANQGSEA. The CDR3 covers 11 residues. CDR3 in DNA: TGCAGCGTGACACCCGACATCGAGCAGTTCTTC. Translating it yields CSVTPDIEQFF.

V is TRBV7-2 and J is TRBJ2-3, with D perhaps matching TRBD2 (6 bases). Between the trimmed V and J ends, which lost 5 bases and 3 bases, there was a span of 15 bases. CDR1 SGHTA and CDR2 FQGNSA come from the germline V gene. This CDR3 has 15 amino acids. The CDR3: CASSAPGTLTDTQYF. DNA of the CDR3: TGTGCCAGCAGCGCACCCGGGACTTTGACAGATACGCAGTATTTT.

The chain couples TRBV5-5 to TRBJ2-7; 9 bases line up with TRBD1. Unmatched junction bases numbered 6, after V lost 0 bases and J lost 2 bases. The CDR3 runs 16 residues. Germline V gene lookup returns CDR1 SGHKS and CDR2 YYEKEE (reference sequence). CDR3 sequence reads: CASSLARTGETYEQYF. CDR3 nucleotides: TGTGCCAGCAGCTTGGCCAGGACAGGGGAGACCTACGAGCAGTACTTC.

The V and J genes are TRBV7-2 and TRBJ1-1; tentative D call: TRBD1 (6 bases). Per germline, CDR1 SGHTA and CDR2 FQGNSA. V lost 3 bases and J lost 5, with 10 bases in between. The CDR3 runs to 13 residues. In DNA form, the CDR3 reads TGTGCCAGCAGCTTCCAGGGGAAAACTGAAGCTTTCTTT. Residues: CASSFQGKTEAFF.

This clone has a handful of counts. This sequence joins TRBV10-3 and TRBJ1-3; 9 bases fit TRBD1. This CDR3 has 15 residues. Germline assignment: CDR1 ENHRY and CDR2 SYGVKD. Trimming cost V 6 bases and J 2 bases; bases outside gene matches: 5. The CDR3 is CAIRATGGTGNTIYF. The CDR3 DNA reads as TGTGCCATCAGAGCTACAGGGGGCACTGGAAACACCATATATTTT.

V is TRBV28 and J is TRBJ2-3; D is possibly TRBD1 (6 bases). From germline, CDR1 is MDHEN and CDR2 SYDVKM. V lost 5 bases to trimming and J lost 2 bases, with 17 bases between them. The CDR3 is 16 residues long. The CDR3 bases are TGTGCCAGCAGTATCACAGGGACGGACTTCACAGATACGCAGTATTTT. Amino acids: CASSITGTDFTDTQYF.

The rearrangement joins TRBV11-3 to TRBJ2-1; possibly TRBD2 for D (6 bases). Looked up from germline, CDR1 is SGHNT and CDR2 is YENEEA. V lost 5 bases, J lost 0 bases, and 11 bases lay in between. The CDR3 spans 15 residues. The CDR3 here is CASSQDGSSYNEQFF. CDR3 in DNA: TGTGCCAGCAGCCAAGACGGGAGCTCCTACAATGAGCAGTTCTTC.

V and J are TRBV6-4 and TRBJ1-2, with 9 nucleotides matching TRBD1. CDR3 length: 14 residues. The germline CDR1 and CDR2 sequences are MRHNA and SNTAGT. Unmatched junction bases numbered 3, after V lost 4 bases and J lost 3 bases. For the CDR3, the DNA is TGTGCCAGCAGTGCGACAGGGGGTGACTATGGCTACACCTTC. This gives the protein CASSATGGDYGYTF.

V and J are TRBV29-1 and TRBJ1-1; D is possibly TRBD1 (6 bases). The V end was cut by 6 bases, the J end by 4 bases, with 21 bases between. This CDR3 spans 15 amino acids. Germline V lookup: CDR1 SQVTM, CDR2 ANQGSEA. The CDR3 DNA is TGCAGCGTCAACGAGAGAGGGTCAGGGGTCACTGAAGCTTTCTTT. It translates to CSVNERGSGVTEAFF.

J is TRBJ1-1 and V is TRBV7-9, with 7 nucleotides matching TRBD1. The germline CDR1 and CDR2 sequences are SEHNR and FQNEAQ (reference sequence). This CDR3 contains 12 residues. V lost 5 bases to trimming and J lost 6 bases; unmatched junction nucleotides: 3. The CDR3 bases are TGTGCCAGCAGCCCGACAGGGCCTGAAGCTTTCTTT. It codes for CASSPTGPEAFF.

Only a few counts were recorded for this clone. The chain's CDR3 is CASSSNRESYEQYF. DNA of the CDR3: TGTGCCAGCAGTTCAAACAGGGAATCCTACGAGCAGTACTTC. This rearrangement joins TRBV28 to TRBJ2-7; possibly TRBD1 for D (6 bases). Trimming shortened V by 4 bases and J by 1 base, and 11 bases separated the two germline ends. Germline V gene data show CDR1 as MDHEN and CDR2 as SYDVKM. The CDR3 has 14 amino acids.

J is TRBJ2-5 and V is TRBV30, with 10 bases aligning to TRBD2. The CDR3 has 15 amino acids. CDR1 is GTSNPN, CDR2 SVGIG, per germline (reference sequence). The ends lost 2 bases at V and 3 bases at J; junction bases unmatched: 6. The CDR3, as DNA: TGTGCCTGGAGTTCACCCGGGACTAGCGAAGAGACCCAGTACTTC. Its translation: CAWSSPGTSEETQYF.

The J gene is TRBJ2-3, the V gene TRBV29-1, with 7 nucleotides matching TRBD2. Per the germline V gene, CDR1 is SQVTM and CDR2 is ANQGSEA. V dropped 5 bases and J dropped 1; count of bases not matched to a gene: 6. CDR3 length: 14 residues. CDR3 DNA sequence: TGCAGCGTTAGACTAGCTCGGGGCACAGATACGCAGTATTTT. It yields the protein CSVRLARGTDTQYF.

The chain combines TRBV27 with TRBJ1-2; TRBD1 agrees at 9 bases. The CDR3 contains 14 residues. Germline V gives CDR1 MNHEY, CDR2 SMNVEV (reference sequence). Losses at the gene ends were 6 bases for V and 0 bases for J; bases not matched to a gene: 2. CDR3: CASRWTGANYGYTF. CDR3 in DNA: TGTGCCAGCAGGTGGACAGGGGCTAACTATGGCTACACCTTC.

The V and J genes are TRBV5-1 and TRBJ2-2; D remains unclear. V was trimmed by 3 bases and J by 4 bases, leaving 16 bases between them. This CDR3 comprises 16 residues. Germline assignment: CDR1 SGHRS and CDR2 YFSETQ. The CDR3 sequence is CASSSSGRVSTGELFF. The CDR3 DNA is TGCGCCAGCAGCTCCTCAGGAAGAGTGAGCACCGGGGAGCTGTTTTTT.

The chain joins TRBV9 to TRBJ2-1, with TRBD2 matching over 9 bases. CDR1 is SGDLS and CDR2 is YYNGEE in the germline V gene. With 4 bases clipped from V and 5 bases from J, the junction kept 7 bases outside the gene matches. This CDR3 has 15 amino acids. The CDR3 here is CASSKLAGVHNEQFF. The CDR3 nucleotides are TGTGCCAGCAGCAAGTTAGCGGGAGTGCACAATGAGCAGTTCTTC. The full variable domain, its missing parts supplied by reference TRBV9 and TRBJ2-1, is DSGVTQTPKHLITATGQRVTLRCSPRSGDLSVYWYQQSLDQGLQFLIQYYNGEERAKGNILERFSAQQFPDLHSELNLSSLELGDSALYFCASSKLAGVHNEQFFGPGTRLTVL.

This chain uses TRBV7-6 with TRBJ1-6; unclear D gene. The CDR3 length is 13 residues. Germline loops: CDR1 SGHVS, CDR2 FNYEAQ. The V end lost 3 bases, the J end lost 7 bases, and 7 bases lay between the germline ends. CDR3: CASSFTENSPLHF. CDR3 in DNA: TGTGCCAGCAGCTTTACGGAGAATTCACCCCTCCACTTT.

The genes are TRBV28 and TRBJ2-1, with D maybe TRBD2 (6 bases). Trimming pared 7 bases from V and 10 bases from J, leaving 17 bases between. Germline assignment: CDR1 MDHEN and CDR2 SYDVKM. The CDR3 loop spans 13 amino acids. Here the CDR3 reads CASNEGLPGEQFF. As DNA, the CDR3 is TGTGCCAGCAATGAGGGACTGCCTGGGGAGCAGTTCTTC.